The 16 T cell receptor beta chains below were found in one sample sequenced in a study of blood T cells in healthy people across ages. Together with a sample-barcoded 5' primer, a J-beta primer mix was included in a second PCR lasting about 6 to 11 cycles. TCRdb independently ran MiXCR on the 5' RACE reads; one entry per CDR3 protein. Among 1.5 million to 2 million distinct CDR3 sequences, 28% were seen once, and the ten largest hold about 8%. Source material: blood. Receptors originate from a woman aged 25 to 39 in good health.

A few counts support this clonotype. V is TRBV15 and J is TRBJ2-1, with D perhaps matching TRBD1 (6 bases). The V and J ends lost 0 bases and 7 bases respectively, with 13 bases between them. From germline, CDR1 is LNHNV and CDR2 YYDKDF (reference sequence). The CDR3 spans 15 residues. The CDR3 protein is CATSRDPGRGNEQFF. CDR3 coding DNA: TGTGCCACCAGCAGAGATCCGGGCAGGGGAAATGAGCAGTTCTTC. Full variable domain (outside the CDR3, taken from reference TRBV15 and TRBJ2-1): DAMVIQNPRYQVTQFGKPVTLSCSQTLNHNVMYWYQQKSSQAPKLLFHYYDKDFNNEADTPDNFQSRRPNTSFCFLDIRSPGLGDTAMYLCATSRDPGRGNEQFFGPGTRLTVL.

CDR3 sequence: CASSLEAGLREKLFF. The DNA of the CDR3 is TGCGCCAGCAGCTTGGAAGCCGGGCTTAGGGAAAAACTGTTTTTT. The chain carries TRBV5-1 and TRBJ1-4; no definite D call. Trimming stripped 0 bases from V and 8 bases from J, with 14 bases between. Germline V CDR1 and CDR2: SGHRS, YFSETQ. The CDR3 has 15 residues.

The chain uses TRBV6-5 and TRBJ2-2, with 9 nucleotides matching TRBD2. In germline, CDR1 is MNHEY, CDR2 SVGAGI. The CDR3 spans 16 residues. V lost 7 bases to trimming and J lost 1 base; unmatched junction nucleotides: 7. CDR3 in amino acids: CASTALAGLNTGELFF. For the CDR3, the DNA is TGTGCCAGCACTGCCCTAGCGGGACTGAACACCGGGGAGCTGTTTTTT.

The V and J genes are TRBV7-2 and TRBJ2-5; weak D call: TRBD2 (5 bases). This CDR3 spans 17 amino acids. The germline V gene has CDR1 SGHTA and CDR2 FQGNSA. Trimming cost V 3 bases and J 0 bases, with 17 bases left between them. CDR3 residues: CASSFPRGAEYQETQYF. The CDR3 nucleotides are TGTGCCAGCAGCTTTCCCCGGGGAGCGGAGTACCAAGAGACCCAGTACTTC.

There are many counts of this clonotype. The chain combines TRBV29-1 with TRBJ2-7; no firm D call. Germline V gene sequence: CDR1 SQVTM, CDR2 ANQGSEA. Trimming took off 4 bases at V and 6 bases at J, with 13 bases between the two ends. This CDR3 is built from 12 residues. As DNA, the CDR3 is TGCAGCGTTGCGGATCAGTCCGGCGAGCAGTACTTC. It codes for CSVADQSGEQYF.

This chain uses TRBV7-9 with TRBJ2-5; possible D gene TRBD2, 6 bases. The CDR3 is 14 residues long. Per germline, CDR1 SEHNR and CDR2 FQNEAQ (reference sequence). The V and J ends lost 8 bases and 4 bases respectively, with 17 bases between them. The CDR3 protein is CASGESSASETQYF. Written as DNA, the CDR3 is TGTGCCAGCGGCGAATCTAGCGCGTCAGAGACCCAGTACTTC.

This clonotype came up a few times. The V and J genes are TRBV5-1 and TRBJ2-3; the D gene could be TRBD1 or TRBD2 (5 bases each). CDR3 length: 18 amino acids. With 3 bases removed from V and 1 base from J, the gap between germline ends came to 21 bases. Germline V gene data show CDR1 as SGHRS and CDR2 as YFSETQ. The CDR3 sequence is CASSSAPRGPAGTDTQYF. In DNA, the CDR3 is TGCGCCAGCAGCTCGGCCCCCCGGGGCCCAGCGGGCACAGATACGCAGTATTTT. Full variable domain (rest looked up from reference TRBV5-1 and TRBJ2-3): KAGVTQTPRYLIKTRGQQVTLSCSPISGHRSVSWYQQTPGQGLQFLFEYFSETQRNKGNFPGRFSGRQFSNSRSEMNVSTLELGDSALYLCASSSAPRGPAGTDTQYFGPGTRLTVL.

This clonotype was detected ten times or more. The chain couples TRBV11-2 to TRBJ2-7, with D tentatively TRBD1 or TRBD2 (6 bases each). Deletions cut 7 bases from V and 5 bases from J, with 9 bases between. Germline-derived CDR1 and CDR2 are SGHAT and FQNNGV. CDR3 length: 11 residues. DNA of the CDR3: TGTGCCAGCAAGGGGGGCGACGAGCAGTACTTC. It specifies CASKGGDEQYF.

The J gene is TRBJ2-7, the V gene TRBV10-3, with TRBD1 matching over 9 bases. This CDR3 region has 15 residues. Germline CDR1 is ENHRY and CDR2 is SYGVKD. With 6 bases clipped from V and 2 bases from J, the junction kept 8 bases outside the gene matches. CDR3 protein: CAIRRPGQGAYEQYF. CDR3 coding DNA: TGTGCCATCAGGAGGCCGGGACAGGGTGCCTACGAGCAGTACTTC.

As for this clonotype: An end of the junction differs from the germline gene, which may be a read error. The chain combines TRBV7-9 with TRBJ1-5; D not resolved. Germline V gene sequence: CDR1 SEHNR, CDR2 FQNEAQ (reference sequence). The CDR3 runs 17 residues. CDR3 loop: CASSSEDRTVNNQPQHF. The CDR3 DNA sequence: TGCGCCAGCAGCTCCGAGGATAGGACTGTAAACAATCAGCCCCAGCATTTT. Combining the CDR3 with reference TRBV7-9 and TRBJ1-5 gives the whole variable domain DTGVSQNPRHKITKRGQNVTFRCDPISEHNRLYWYRQTLGQGPEFLTYFQNEAQLEKSRLLSDRFSAERPKGSFSTLEIQRTEQGDSAMYLCASSSEDRTVNNQPQHFGDGTRLSIL.

This clonotype was seen only a few times. The chain employs TRBV29-1 and TRBJ1-4, with a possible D match to TRBD1 (5 bases). V dropped 4 bases and J dropped 6 bases, with 15 bases sitting between them. This CDR3 region has 14 residues. Per the germline V gene, CDR1 is SQVTM and CDR2 is ANQGSEA. CDR3 region: CSVGQGGLHEKLFF. The CDR3 nucleotides are TGCAGCGTTGGTCAGGGAGGACTTCATGAAAAACTGTTTTTT.

The rearrangement joins TRBV6-5 to TRBJ1-2; D perhaps matches TRBD1 (6 bases). The CDR3 loop spans 14 amino acids. The V and J ends lost 4 bases and 8 bases respectively, with 17 bases between them. The germline V gene has CDR1 MNHEY and CDR2 SVGAGI. CDR3 residues: CASSSNPQGSGYTF. The DNA of the CDR3 is TGTGCCAGCAGTTCCAATCCACAGGGTTCGGGCTACACCTTC.

The chain recombines TRBV20-1 with TRBJ2-4, with TRBD1 matching over 7 bases. The J call may be faulty, since TRBJ2-7 better matches the DNA end. The CDR3 consists of 13 residues. Germline V gene sequence: CDR1 DFQATT, CDR2 SNEGSKA (reference sequence). As DNA, the CDR3 is TGCAGTGCTAACCGACAGGGCCCCTACGAGCAGTACTTC. Translated, it gives CSANRQGPYEQYF.

V is TRBV13 and J is TRBJ1-5; D not resolved. Germline loops: CDR1 PRHDT, CDR2 FYEKMQ (reference sequence). The ends were cut back, 0 bases at V and 4 bases at J, with 7 bases in the middle. The CDR3 totals 14 residues. The CDR3 is CASSLGYTNQPQHF. The DNA of the CDR3 is TGTGCCAGCAGCTTAGGTTACACGAATCAGCCCCAGCATTTT.

This clonotype appeared a few times. This chain connects TRBV12-3 or TRBV12-4 to TRBJ2-1, with 8 bases fitting TRBD1. J lost 0 bases, V lost 5 bases, and 3 bases had no gene match. This CDR3 has 15 residues. CDR3 protein: CASSEDRVSYNEQFF. The CDR3 bases are TGTGCCAGCAGTGAGGACAGGGTCTCCTACAATGAGCAGTTCTTC.

This clonotype has a count of ten or more. The rearrangement links TRBV7-3 to TRBJ2-4; 7 bases line up with TRBD1. This CDR3 region has 14 residues. Per the germline V gene, CDR1 is SGHTA and CDR2 is FQGTGA. The V and J ends lost 5 bases and 5 bases, in that order; junction bases with no gene match: 6. The CDR3 DNA sequence: TGTGCCAGCAGCCCTTGGGACAGAGAAAACATTCAGTACTTC. As protein: CASSPWDRENIQYF. Full variable domain (rest looked up from reference TRBV7-3 and TRBJ2-4): GAGVSQTPSNKVTEKGKYVELRCDPISGHTALYWYRQSLGQGPEFLIYFQGTGAADDSGLPNDRFFAVRPEGSVSTLKIQRTERGDSAVYLCASSPWDRENIQYFGAGTRLSVL.